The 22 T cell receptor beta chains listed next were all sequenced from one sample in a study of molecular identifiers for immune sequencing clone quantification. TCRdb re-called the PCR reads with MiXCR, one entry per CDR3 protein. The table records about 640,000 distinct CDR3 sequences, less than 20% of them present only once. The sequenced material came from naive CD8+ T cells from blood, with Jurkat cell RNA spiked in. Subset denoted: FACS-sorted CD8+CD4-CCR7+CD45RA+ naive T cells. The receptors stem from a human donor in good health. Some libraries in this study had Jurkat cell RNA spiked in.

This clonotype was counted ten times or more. CDR3 sequence (DNA): TGCGCCAGCAGCCAAGACTGGGGTTTGGCGCAGTATTTT. Amino acid sequence: CASSQDWGLAQYF. The genes are TRBV4-1 and TRBJ2-3; no definite D call. CDR1 and CDR2 (germline): MGHRA, YSYEKL. V shed 0 bases and J shed 10 bases, with 11 bases lying between them. The CDR3 is made up of 13 amino acids.

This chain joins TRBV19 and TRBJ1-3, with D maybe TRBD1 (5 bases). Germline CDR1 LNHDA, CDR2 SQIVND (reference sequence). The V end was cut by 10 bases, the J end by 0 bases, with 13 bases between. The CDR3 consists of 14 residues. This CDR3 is CATNQGNSGNTIYF. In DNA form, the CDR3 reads TGTGCCACTAACCAGGGAAACTCTGGAAACACCATATATTTT.

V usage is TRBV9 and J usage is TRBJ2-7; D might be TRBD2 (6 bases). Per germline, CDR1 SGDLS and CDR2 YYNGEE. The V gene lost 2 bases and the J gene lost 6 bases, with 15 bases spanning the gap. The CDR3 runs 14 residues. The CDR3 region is CASSVTGLGSEQYF. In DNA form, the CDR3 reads TGTGCCAGCAGCGTGACGGGACTCGGCAGCGAGCAGTACTTC.

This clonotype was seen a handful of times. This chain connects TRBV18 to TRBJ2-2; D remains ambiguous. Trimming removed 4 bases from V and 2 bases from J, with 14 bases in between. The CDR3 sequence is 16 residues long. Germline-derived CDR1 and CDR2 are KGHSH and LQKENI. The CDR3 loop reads CASSQPETQNTGELFF. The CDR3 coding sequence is TGTGCCAGCTCACAACCAGAGACCCAAAACACCGGGGAGCTGTTTTTT.

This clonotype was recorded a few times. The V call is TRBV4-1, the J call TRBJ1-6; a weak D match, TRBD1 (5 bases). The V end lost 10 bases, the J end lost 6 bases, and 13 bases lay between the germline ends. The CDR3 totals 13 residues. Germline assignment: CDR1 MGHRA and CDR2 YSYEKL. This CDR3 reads CATRDSGNSPLHF. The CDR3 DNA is TGCGCCACCCGGGACTCTGGTAATTCACCCCTCCACTTT.

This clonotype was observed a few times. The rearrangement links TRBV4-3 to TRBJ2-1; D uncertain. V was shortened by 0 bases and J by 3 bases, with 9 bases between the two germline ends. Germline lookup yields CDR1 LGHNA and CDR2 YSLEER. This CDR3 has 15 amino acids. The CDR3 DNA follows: TGCGCCAGCAGCCAAGATTCCGACGTCTACAATGAGCAGTTCTTC. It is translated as CASSQDSDVYNEQFF.

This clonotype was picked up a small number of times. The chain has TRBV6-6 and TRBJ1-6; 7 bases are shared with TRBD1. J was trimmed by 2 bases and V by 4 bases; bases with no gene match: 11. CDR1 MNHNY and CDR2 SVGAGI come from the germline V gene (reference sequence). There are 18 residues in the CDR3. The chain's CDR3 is CASSSPPDRETYNSPLHF. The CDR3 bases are TGTGCCAGCAGTTCTCCTCCCGACAGGGAAACCTATAATTCACCCCTCCACTTT.

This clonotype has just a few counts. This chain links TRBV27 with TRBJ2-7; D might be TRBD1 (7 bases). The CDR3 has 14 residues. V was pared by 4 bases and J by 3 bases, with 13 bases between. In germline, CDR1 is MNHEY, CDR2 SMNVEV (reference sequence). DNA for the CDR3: TGTGCCAGCAGTTCCGGAGGGGGCCTCTACGAGCAGTACTTC. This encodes CASSSGGGLYEQYF.

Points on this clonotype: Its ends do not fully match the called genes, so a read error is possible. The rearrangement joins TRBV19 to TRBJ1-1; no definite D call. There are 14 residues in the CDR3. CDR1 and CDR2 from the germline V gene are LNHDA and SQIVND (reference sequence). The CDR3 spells CASSIGPGITEASF. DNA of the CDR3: TGTGCCAGTAGTATCGGTCCCGGGATCACTGAAGCTTCCTTT.

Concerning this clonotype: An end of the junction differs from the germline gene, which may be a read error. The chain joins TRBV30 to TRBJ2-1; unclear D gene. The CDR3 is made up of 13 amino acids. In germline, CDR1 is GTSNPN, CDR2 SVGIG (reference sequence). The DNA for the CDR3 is TGTGCCTGGAGTGTCATAAAGTACAATGTGCAGTTCTTC. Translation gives CAWSVIKYNVQFF. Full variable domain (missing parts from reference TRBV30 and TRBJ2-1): SQTIHQWPATLVQPVGSPLSLECTVEGTSNPNLYWYRQAAGRGLQLLFYSVGIGQISSEVPQNLSASRPQDRQFILSSKKLLLSDSGFYLCAWSVIKYNVQFFGPGTRLTVL.

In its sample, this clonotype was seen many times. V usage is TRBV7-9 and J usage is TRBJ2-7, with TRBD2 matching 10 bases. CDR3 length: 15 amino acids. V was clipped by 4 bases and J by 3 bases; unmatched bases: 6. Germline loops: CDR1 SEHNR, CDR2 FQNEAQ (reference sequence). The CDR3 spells CASSSLAGGFYEQYF. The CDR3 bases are TGTGCCAGCAGCTCCTTAGCGGGAGGATTCTACGAGCAGTACTTC.

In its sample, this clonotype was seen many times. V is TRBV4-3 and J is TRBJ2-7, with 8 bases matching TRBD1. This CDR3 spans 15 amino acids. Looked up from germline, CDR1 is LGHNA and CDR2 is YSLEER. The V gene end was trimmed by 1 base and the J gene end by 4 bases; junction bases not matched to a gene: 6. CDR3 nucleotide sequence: TGCGCCAGCAGCCAAGGGACAGGGCCAGCTTACGAGCAGTACTTC. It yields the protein CASSQGTGPAYEQYF.

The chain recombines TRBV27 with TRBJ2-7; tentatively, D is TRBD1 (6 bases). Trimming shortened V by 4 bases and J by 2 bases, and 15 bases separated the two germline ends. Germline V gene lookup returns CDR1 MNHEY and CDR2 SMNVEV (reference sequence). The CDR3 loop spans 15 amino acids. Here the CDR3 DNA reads TGTGCCAGCAGTTCCACAGGGTCCCAAACCTACGAGCAGTACTTC. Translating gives CASSSTGSQTYEQYF.

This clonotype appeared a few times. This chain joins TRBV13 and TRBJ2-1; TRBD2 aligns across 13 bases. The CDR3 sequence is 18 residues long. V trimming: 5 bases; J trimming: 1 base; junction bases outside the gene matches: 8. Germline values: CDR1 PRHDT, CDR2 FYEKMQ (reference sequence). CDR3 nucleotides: TGTGCCAGCAGCCGACCGACTAGCGGGGGGCCATCCTACAATGAGCAGTTCTTC. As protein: CASSRPTSGGPSYNEQFF.

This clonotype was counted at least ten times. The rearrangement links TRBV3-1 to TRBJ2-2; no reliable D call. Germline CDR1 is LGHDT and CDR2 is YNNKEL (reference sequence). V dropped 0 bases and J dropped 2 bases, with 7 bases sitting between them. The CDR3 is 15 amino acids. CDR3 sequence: CASSQERLNTGELFF. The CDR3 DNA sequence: TGTGCCAGCAGCCAAGAGCGACTTAACACCGGGGAGCTGTTTTTT. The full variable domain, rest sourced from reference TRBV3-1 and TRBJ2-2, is DTAVSQTPKYLVTQMGNDKSIKCEQNLGHDTMYWYKQDSKKFLKIMFSYNNKELIINETVPNRFSPKSPDKAHLNLHINSLELGDSAVYFCASSQERLNTGELFFGEGSRLTVL.

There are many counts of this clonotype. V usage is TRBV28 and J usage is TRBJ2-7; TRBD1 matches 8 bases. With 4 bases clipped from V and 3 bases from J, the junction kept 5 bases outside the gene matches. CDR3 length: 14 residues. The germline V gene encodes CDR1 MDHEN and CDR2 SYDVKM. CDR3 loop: CASSSDGQGYEQYF. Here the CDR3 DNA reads TGTGCCAGCAGTTCCGATGGACAGGGCTACGAGCAGTACTTC.

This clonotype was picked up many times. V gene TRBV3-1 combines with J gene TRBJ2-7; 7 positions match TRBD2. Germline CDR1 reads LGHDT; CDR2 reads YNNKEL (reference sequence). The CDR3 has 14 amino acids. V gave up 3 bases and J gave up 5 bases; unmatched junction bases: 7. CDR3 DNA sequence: TGTGCCAGCAGCCAGGCGGGAGTAGGCCACGAGCAGTACTTC. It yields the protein CASSQAGVGHEQYF.

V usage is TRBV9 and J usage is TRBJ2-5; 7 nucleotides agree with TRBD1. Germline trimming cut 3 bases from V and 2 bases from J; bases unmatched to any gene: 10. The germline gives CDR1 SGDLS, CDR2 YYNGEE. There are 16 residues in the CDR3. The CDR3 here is CASSANLGTAQETQYF. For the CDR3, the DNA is TGTGCCAGCAGCGCTAACCTTGGGACAGCTCAAGAGACCCAGTACTTC.

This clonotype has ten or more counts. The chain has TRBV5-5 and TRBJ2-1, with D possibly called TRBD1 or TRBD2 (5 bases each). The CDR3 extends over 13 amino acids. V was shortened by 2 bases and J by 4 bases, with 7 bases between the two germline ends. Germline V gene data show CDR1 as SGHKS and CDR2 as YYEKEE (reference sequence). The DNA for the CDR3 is TGTGCCAGCAGCTTCGGGACGTACAATGAGCAGTTCTTC. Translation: CASSFGTYNEQFF.

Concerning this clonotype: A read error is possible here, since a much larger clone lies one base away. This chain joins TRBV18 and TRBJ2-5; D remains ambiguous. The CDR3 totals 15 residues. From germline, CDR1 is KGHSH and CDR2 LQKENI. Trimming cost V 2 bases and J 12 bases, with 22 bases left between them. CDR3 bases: TGTGCCAGCTCACCAGGCATGGGCAGCCGCCACGAGAAGTACTTC. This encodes CASSPGMGSRHEKYF.

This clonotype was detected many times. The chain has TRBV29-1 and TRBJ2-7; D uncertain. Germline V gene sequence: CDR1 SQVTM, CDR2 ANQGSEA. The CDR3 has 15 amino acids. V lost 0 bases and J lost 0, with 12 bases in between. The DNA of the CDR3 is TGCAGCGTTGAAGATCAGACTGGAGTCTCCTACGAGCAGTACTTC. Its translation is CSVEDQTGVSYEQYF.

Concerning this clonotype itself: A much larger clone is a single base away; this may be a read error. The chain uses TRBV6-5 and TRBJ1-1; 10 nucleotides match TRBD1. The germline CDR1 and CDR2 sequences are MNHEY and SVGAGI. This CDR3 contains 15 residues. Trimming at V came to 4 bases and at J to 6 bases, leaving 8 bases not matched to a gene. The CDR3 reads CASSSGQGEDAEAFF. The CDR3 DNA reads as TGTGCCAGCAGTTCCGGACAGGGGGAAGATGCTGAAGCTTTCTTT.